These 11 T cell receptor beta chains were all obtained from the same sample, sequenced in a study of T cells in localized non-small cell lung cancer. Libraries were prepared by immunoSEQ multiplex PCR; TCRdb keeps only in-frame clonotypes and omits some of them. The table shows tens of thousands of clones, with approximately 91% occurring only once. The sequencing used peripheral blood, collected before any cancer treatment. These receptors all stem from a female donor older than 55 with stage I squamous cell lung carcinoma.

A word on this clone: A read error may account for a junction end that differs from germline. The chain carries TRBV7-7 and TRBJ1-5; D is unresolved. Germline loops: CDR1 SSHAT, CDR2 FNYEAQ (reference sequence). The CDR3 loop spans 15 amino acids. CDR3 coding DNA: TGTGCTAGCAGCTTAATGGCAGGCCCCAATCAGCCCCAGCATTTT. This sequence encodes CASSLMAGPNQPQHF.

The J gene is TRBJ1-2, the V gene TRBV6-6; D is unclear. V dropped 4 bases and J dropped 7 bases, with 16 bases sitting between them. Germline V CDR1 and CDR2: MNHNY, SVGAGI (reference sequence). The CDR3 has 14 amino acids. As DNA, the CDR3 is TGTGCCAGCAGTTCTGGACTGCTATCCTCTGGCTACACCTTC. As protein: CASSSGLLSSGYTF.

The chain combines TRBV10-3 with TRBJ1-4; possibly TRBD1 for D (6 bases). This CDR3 has 14 residues. Per germline, CDR1 ENHRY and CDR2 SYGVKD. The ends were cut back, 10 bases at V and 8 bases at J, with 20 bases in the middle. The CDR3 DNA reads as TGTGCCACCGCGAGGGGGGGAGCGGAGGAAAAACTGTTTTTT. Its translation is CATARGGAEEKLFF.

J is TRBJ2-1 and V is TRBV4-3; D is uncertain. V was trimmed by 0 bases and J by 3 bases, leaving 6 bases between them. This CDR3 is built from 14 residues. Germline V gene sequence: CDR1 LGHNA, CDR2 YSLEER. CDR3 amino acids: CASSQEGHYNEQFF. The CDR3 region has the DNA TGCGCCAGCAGCCAAGAAGGGCACTACAATGAGCAGTTCTTC.

This rearrangement joins TRBV27 to TRBJ2-7; D is uncertain. The CDR3 spans 16 residues. The V gene's germline CDR1 is MNHEY and CDR2 SMNVEV (reference sequence). Trimming cost V 0 bases and J 3 bases, with 15 bases left between them. The CDR3 DNA sequence: TGTGCCAGCAGTTTATCGGGCCGCCGATATTACTACGAGCAGTACTTC. As protein: CASSLSGRRYYYEQYF.

The sample holds one count of this clone. This chain links TRBV2 with TRBJ2-3; possibly TRBD2 for D (6 bases). CDR3 length equals 17 residues. Germline V gene data show CDR1 as SNHLY and CDR2 as FYNNEI. Trimming took 2 bases from V and 0 from J, leaving 15 bases between them. CDR3: CASSERGSGTSTDTQYF. CDR3 nucleotides: TGTGCCAGCAGTGAAAGAGGATCGGGGACTAGCACAGATACGCAGTATTTT.

A note on this clone: Other DNA sequences in the sample encode the same CDR3. The rearrangement links TRBV30 to TRBJ1-6; TRBD1 matches 8 bases. Trimming removed 4 bases from V and 6 bases from J; junction bases left unmatched: 2. The length of the CDR3 is 13 residues. Germline assignment: CDR1 GTSNPN and CDR2 SVGIG (reference sequence). CDR3 bases: TGTGCCTGGACGGGACAGGTTAATTCACCCCTCCACTTT. Encoded protein: CAWTGQVNSPLHF.

A remark on this clone: The junction departs from germline at one end; a sequencing error may be responsible. J is TRBJ2-5 and V is TRBV7-7; D remains ambiguous. The J call is in doubt because the DNA end fits TRBJ2-7 better. Germline V gene sequence: CDR1 SSHAT, CDR2 FNYEAQ (reference sequence). The CDR3 is 14 amino acids. The CDR3 DNA is TGTGCTAGCAGCTTGGTGGAAGGCTCCTACGAGCAGTACTTC. This encodes CASSLVEGSYEQYF.

The CDR3 region has the DNA TGTGCCAGCAGTTACCGACAGGGGCCAGGGCAGCCCCAGCATTTT. This gives the protein CASSYRQGPGQPQHF. The chain links TRBV6-5 to TRBJ1-5; TRBD1 matches at 8 bases. The CDR3 has 15 residues. Per the germline V gene, CDR1 is MNHEY and CDR2 is SVGAGI. Trimming took 2 bases from V and 7 from J; bases not matched to a gene: 7.

The chain joins TRBV4-3 to TRBJ2-5; D is possibly TRBD1 (8 bases). The germline V gene has CDR1 LGHNA and CDR2 YSLEER. The ends were cut back, 0 bases at V and 0 bases at J, with 20 bases in the middle. The CDR3 has 19 residues. CDR3 DNA sequence: TGCGCCAGCAGCCAAGAGACAGGGGAGGGTTTAGTGTACCAAGAGACCCAGTACTTC. This translates into CASSQETGEGLVYQETQYF.

The rearrangement uses TRBV6-1 and TRBJ2-7; D is possibly TRBD1 (6 bases). This CDR3 is built from 14 residues. V lost 6 bases to trimming and J lost 0 bases, with 12 bases between them. Germline lookup yields CDR1 MNHNS and CDR2 SASEGT. CDR3 bases: TGTGCCAGCAGGGGGCGAGGGGGCTCCTACGAGCAGTACTTC. Protein product: CASRGRGGSYEQYF.